Following are 8 T cell receptor beta chains from one sample sequenced in a study of blood T cell repertoires in COVID-19. Profiling relied on immunoSEQ multiplex PCR, and the TCRdb table lists in-frame clones only, not all of them. The data show 200,000 to 250,000 clones, about 86% seen once. Sample: peripheral blood. The receptors come from a man aged 55 to 70 who had recovered from COVID-19.

The chain employs TRBV7-3 and TRBJ2-1; perhaps TRBD1 as D (5 bases). This CDR3 has 13 amino acids. V dropped 5 bases and J dropped 9 bases, with 14 bases sitting between them. CDR1 and CDR2 (germline): SGHTA, FQGTGA. The CDR3 here is CASSPIHRGEQFF. The CDR3 nucleotides read TGTGCCAGCAGCCCAATACATAGGGGTGAGCAGTTCTTC.

The CDR3, as DNA: TGTGCCAGCAGCTTACCCTCCTGGGCAGAGCCCTACGAGCAGTACTTC. Residues: CASSLPSWAEPYEQYF. The chain is built from TRBV7-8 and TRBJ2-7; the D is unclear. Deletions cut 2 bases from V and 2 bases from J, with 16 bases between. The CDR3 loop spans 16 amino acids. The germline gives CDR1 SGHVS, CDR2 FQNEAQ.

The chain's CDR3 is CASQTRRSYNEQFF. CDR3 bases: TGTGCCAGCCAAACGAGGCGCTCCTACAATGAGCAGTTCTTC. V gene TRBV11-1 combines with J gene TRBJ2-1, with no clear D. The CDR3 consists of 14 residues. Trimming took 8 bases from V and 0 from J, leaving 11 bases between them. The germline V gene has CDR1 SGHAT and CDR2 FQDESV (reference sequence). Full variable domain (missing parts from reference TRBV11-1 and TRBJ2-1): EAEVAQSPRYKITEKSQAVAFWCDPISGHATLYWYRQILGQGPELLVQFQDESVVDDSQLPKDRFSAERLKGVDSTLKIQPAELGDSAMYLCASQTRRSYNEQFFGPGTRLTVL.

The rearrangement uses TRBV5-1 and TRBJ2-7; TRBD1 might be the D (6 bases). This CDR3 contains 14 residues. The germline gives CDR1 SGHRS, CDR2 YFSETQ. V lost 5 bases and J lost 7, with 19 bases in between. CDR3 protein: CASRLGTLPTEQYF. DNA for the CDR3: TGCGCCAGCAGGCTGGGGACACTACCTACGGAGCAGTACTTC.

The chain employs TRBV6-5 and TRBJ2-5; the D gene is possibly TRBD1 (5 bases). The CDR3 runs 14 residues. V gave up 7 bases and J gave up 3 bases, with 15 bases separating them. Germline V CDR1 and CDR2: MNHEY, SVGAGI. Written as DNA, the CDR3 is TGTGCCAGCACCCCAGGGTTTCGGGAAGAGACCCAGTACTTC. This encodes CASTPGFREETQYF.

J is TRBJ1-5 and V is TRBV19; D unresolved. Trimming stripped 5 bases from V and 1 base from J, with 12 bases between. This CDR3 has 15 residues. Germline V gives CDR1 LNHDA, CDR2 SQIVND (reference sequence). The CDR3 DNA reads TGTGCCAGTAGTGGGCCGAATCGAAGCAATCAGCCCCAGCATTTT. Residues: CASSGPNRSNQPQHF.

This rearrangement joins TRBV25-1 to TRBJ1-5; 7 nucleotides match TRBD1. Per germline, CDR1 MGHDK and CDR2 SYGVNS. This CDR3 contains 14 residues. Trimming cost V 5 bases and J 7 bases; bases outside gene matches: 8. The CDR3 protein is CASSSTGEGQPQHF. DNA for the CDR3: TGTGCCAGCAGTTCTACAGGGGAAGGACAGCCCCAGCATTTT. The variable domain in full, completed from reference TRBV25-1 and TRBJ1-5, reads EADIYQTPRYLVIGTGKKITLECSQTMGHDKMYWYQQDPGMELHLIHYSYGVNSTEKGDLSSESTVSRIRTEHFPLTLESARPSHTSQYLCASSSTGEGQPQHFGDGTRLSIL.

The J gene is TRBJ2-1, the V gene TRBV9, with D possibly matching TRBD2 (6 bases). The CDR3 length is 18 residues. The germline CDR1 and CDR2 sequences are SGDLS and YYNGEE. The V end lost 0 bases, the J end lost 5 bases, and 21 bases lay between the germline ends. Here the CDR3 reads CASSVVAHSGNTDNEQFF. In DNA, the CDR3 is TGTGCCAGCAGCGTAGTCGCCCATAGCGGAAATACAGACAATGAGCAGTTCTTC.